These 8 T cell receptor beta chains share one sample of origin, sequenced in a study of T cell responses to AZD1222 COVID-19 vaccine. Method: immunoSEQ multiplex PCR; TCRdb's copy keeps in-frame clones and lacks some. The sample contains about 100,000 clones, roughly 90% of which appear only once. Sample: peripheral blood, taken on day 0 of AZD1222 vaccination. The source is an adult in good health.

The chain joins TRBV7-2 to TRBJ2-3, with TRBD2 matching over 8 bases. CDR1 is SGHTA, CDR2 FQGNSA, per germline. The CDR3 covers 13 residues. The V gene end was trimmed by 5 bases and the J gene end by 9 bases; junction bases not matched to a gene: 7. The CDR3 sequence: CASSGRTGGTQYF. The CDR3 DNA sequence: TGTGCCAGCAGCGGCCGGACGGGAGGGACGCAGTATTTT.

The V call is TRBV20-1, the J call TRBJ2-5; D gene ambiguous. The V end lost 6 bases, the J end lost 5 bases, and 10 bases lay between the germline ends. The CDR3 has 11 residues. Germline CDR1 and CDR2: DFQATT and SNEGSKA (reference sequence). As DNA, the CDR3 is TGCAGTGCAAACGATTGGGAGACCCAGTACTTC. Its protein product is CSANDWETQYF.

The chain links TRBV28 to TRBJ1-1; maybe TRBD1 (6 bases). The V end lost 1 base, the J end lost 5 bases, and 17 bases lay between the germline ends. The CDR3 length is 16 residues. Germline CDR1 reads MDHEN; CDR2 reads SYDVKM. As DNA, the CDR3 is TGTGCCAGCAGTTTATTTGGGGGGGCGGCGGGGACTGAAGCTTTCTTT. Encoded protein: CASSLFGGAAGTEAFF.

The CDR3 region is CASSLKGQGFQPQHF. CDR3 bases: TGTGCCAGCAGTTTAAAAGGACAGGGGTTCCAGCCCCAGCATTTT. The chain employs TRBV27 and TRBJ1-5; TRBD1 aligns across 9 bases. Looked up from germline, CDR1 is MNHEY and CDR2 is SMNVEV (reference sequence). The length of the CDR3 is 15 residues. Germline trimming cut 2 bases from V and 7 bases from J; bases unmatched to any gene: 6.

The chain links TRBV7-9 to TRBJ1-5; D gene unclear. V was trimmed by 3 bases and J by 4 bases, leaving 4 bases between them. There are 12 residues in the CDR3. Germline CDR1 is SEHNR and CDR2 is FQNEAQ (reference sequence). This CDR3 reads CASSFMNQPQHF. The CDR3 coding sequence is TGTGCCAGCAGCTTCATGAATCAGCCCCAGCATTTT. Variable domain in full (rest from reference TRBV7-9 and TRBJ1-5): DTGVSQNPRHKITKRGQNVTFRCDPISEHNRLYWYRQTLGQGPEFLTYFQNEAQLEKSRLLSDRFSAERPKGSFSTLEIQRTEQGDSAMYLCASSFMNQPQHFGDGTRLSIL.

The rearrangement joins TRBV6-5 to TRBJ1-5; D call uncertain. This CDR3 comprises 13 residues. Trimming pared 5 bases from V and 3 bases from J, leaving 8 bases between. Looked up from germline, CDR1 is MNHEY and CDR2 is SVGAGI. CDR3 in DNA: TGTGCCAGCAGTCTAAGAATCAATCAGCCCCAGCATTTT. Translation gives CASSLRINQPQHF.

CDR3 sequence: CASSQAGRGHGKQYF. The CDR3 nucleotides read TGTGCCAGCAGCCAGGCAGGCAGGGGGCATGGAAAGCAGTACTTC. The J gene is TRBJ2-7, the V gene TRBV3-1 (or the pseudogene TRBV3-2); TRBD1 matches at 8 bases. CDR3 length: 15 amino acids. The J segment lost 8 bases and the V segment lost 3 bases, leaving 12 bases of the junction unmatched. Looked up from germline, CDR1 is LGHDT and CDR2 is YNNKEL (reference sequence).

This rearrangement joins TRBV7-2 to TRBJ2-1; no definite D call. This CDR3 contains 13 residues. Germline assignment: CDR1 SGHTA and CDR2 FQGNSA. V was cut by 0 bases and J by 7 bases, with 7 bases left in between. The CDR3 loop is CASSLALGNEQFF. CDR3 sequence (DNA): TGTGCCAGCAGCTTAGCGCTTGGTAATGAGCAGTTCTTC. The whole variable domain, remainder taken from reference TRBV7-2 and TRBJ2-1, is GAGVSQSPSNKVTEKGKDVELRCDPISGHTALYWYRQSLGQGLEFLIYFQGNSAPDKSGLPSDRFSAERTGGSVSTLTIQRTQQEDSAVYLCASSLALGNEQFFGPGTRLTVL.